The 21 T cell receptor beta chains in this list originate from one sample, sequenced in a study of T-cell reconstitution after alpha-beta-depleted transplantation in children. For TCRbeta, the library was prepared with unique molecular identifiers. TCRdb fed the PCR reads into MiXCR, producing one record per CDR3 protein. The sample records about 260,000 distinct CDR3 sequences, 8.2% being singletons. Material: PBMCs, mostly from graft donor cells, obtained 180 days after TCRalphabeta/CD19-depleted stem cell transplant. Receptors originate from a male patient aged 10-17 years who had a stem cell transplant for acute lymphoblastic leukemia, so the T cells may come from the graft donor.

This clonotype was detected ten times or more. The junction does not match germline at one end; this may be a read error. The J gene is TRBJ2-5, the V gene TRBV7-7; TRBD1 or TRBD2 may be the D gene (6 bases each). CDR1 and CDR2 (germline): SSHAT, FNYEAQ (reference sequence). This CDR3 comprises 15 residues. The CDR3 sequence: CASSEKRLGGETQYF. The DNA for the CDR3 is TGTGCTAGCAGCGAGAAGCGGCTAGGGGGGGAGACCCAGTACTTC. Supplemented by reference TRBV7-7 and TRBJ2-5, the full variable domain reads GAGVSQSPRYKVTKRGQDVTLRCDPISSHATLYWYQQALGQGPEFLTYFNYEAQPDKSGLPSDRFSAERPEGSISTLTIQRTEQRDSAMYRCASSEKRLGGETQYFGPGTRLLVL.

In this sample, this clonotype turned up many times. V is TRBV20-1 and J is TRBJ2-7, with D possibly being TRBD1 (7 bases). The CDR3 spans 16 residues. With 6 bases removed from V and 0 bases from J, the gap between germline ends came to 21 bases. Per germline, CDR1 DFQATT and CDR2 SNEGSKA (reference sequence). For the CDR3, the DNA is TGCAGTGCCCCCCACGGAGGGACAGACTTCTCCTACGAGCAGTACTTC. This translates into CSAPHGGTDFSYEQYF.

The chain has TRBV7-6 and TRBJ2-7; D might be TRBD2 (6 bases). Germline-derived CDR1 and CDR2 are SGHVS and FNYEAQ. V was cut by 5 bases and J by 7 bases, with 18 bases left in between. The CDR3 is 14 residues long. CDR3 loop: CASSKTSMGGEQYF. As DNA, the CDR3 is TGTGCCAGCAGCAAGACTTCGATGGGGGGAGAGCAGTACTTC.

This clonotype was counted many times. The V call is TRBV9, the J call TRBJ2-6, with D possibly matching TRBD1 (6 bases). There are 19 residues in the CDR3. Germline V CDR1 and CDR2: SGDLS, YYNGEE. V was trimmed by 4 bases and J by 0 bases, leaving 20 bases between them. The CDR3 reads CASSNLYRVGLSGANVLTF. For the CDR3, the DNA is TGTGCCAGCAGCAACCTATACAGGGTTGGTCTCTCTGGGGCCAACGTCCTGACTTTC. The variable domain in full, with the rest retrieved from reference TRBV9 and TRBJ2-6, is DSGVTQTPKHLITATGQRVTLRCSPRSGDLSVYWYQQSLDQGLQFLIQYYNGEERAKGNILERFSAQQFPDLHSELNLSSLELGDSALYFCASSNLYRVGLSGANVLTFGAGSRLTVL.

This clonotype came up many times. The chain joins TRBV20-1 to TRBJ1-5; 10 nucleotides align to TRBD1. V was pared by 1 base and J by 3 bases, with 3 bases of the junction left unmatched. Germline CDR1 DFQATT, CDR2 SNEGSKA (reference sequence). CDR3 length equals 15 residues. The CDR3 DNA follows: TGCAGTGCTAGAGCCGGGACAGGGGACAATCAGCCCCAGCATTTT. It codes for CSARAGTGDNQPQHF.

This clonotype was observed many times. The CDR3 is CASSRREGSSNEKLFF. The CDR3 region has the DNA TGTGCCAGCAGCCGCCGGGAGGGGAGTTCTAATGAAAAACTGTTTTTT. The rearrangement links TRBV6-1 to TRBJ1-4; D is perhaps TRBD1 (5 bases). Trimming took 6 bases from V and 3 from J, leaving 17 bases between them. CDR3 length equals 16 residues. CDR1 is MNHNS and CDR2 is SASEGT in the germline V gene.

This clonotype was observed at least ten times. CDR3 coding DNA: TGTGCCAGCAGCCACCGGCGGGAGGGCTACAATGAGCAGTTCTTC. It codes for CASSHRREGYNEQFF. This chain uses TRBV7-8 with TRBJ2-1, with 9 bases aligning to TRBD2. Losses at the gene ends were 5 bases for V and 3 bases for J; bases not matched to a gene: 5. This CDR3 region has 15 residues. From germline, CDR1 is SGHVS and CDR2 FQNEAQ.

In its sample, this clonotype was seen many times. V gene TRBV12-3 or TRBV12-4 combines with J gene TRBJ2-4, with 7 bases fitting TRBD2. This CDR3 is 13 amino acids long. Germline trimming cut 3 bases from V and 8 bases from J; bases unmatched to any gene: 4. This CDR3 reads CASSLVRGDIQYF. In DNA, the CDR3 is TGTGCCAGCAGTTTGGTCCGGGGGGACATTCAGTACTTC.

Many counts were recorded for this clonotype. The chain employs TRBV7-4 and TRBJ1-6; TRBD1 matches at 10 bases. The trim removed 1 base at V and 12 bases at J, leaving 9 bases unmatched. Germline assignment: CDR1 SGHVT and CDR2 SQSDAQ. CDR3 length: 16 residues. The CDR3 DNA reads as TGTGCCAGCAGCTTAGACCGCCGGGACAGGGGTTTACCCCTCCACTTT. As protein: CASSLDRRDRGLPLHF.

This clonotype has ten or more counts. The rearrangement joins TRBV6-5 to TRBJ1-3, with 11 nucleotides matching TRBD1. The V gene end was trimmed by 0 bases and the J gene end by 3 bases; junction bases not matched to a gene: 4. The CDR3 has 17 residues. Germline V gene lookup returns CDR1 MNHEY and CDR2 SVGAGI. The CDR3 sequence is CASSYSGQGANGNTIYF. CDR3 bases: TGTGCCAGCAGTTACTCCGGACAGGGGGCTAATGGAAACACCATATATTTT.

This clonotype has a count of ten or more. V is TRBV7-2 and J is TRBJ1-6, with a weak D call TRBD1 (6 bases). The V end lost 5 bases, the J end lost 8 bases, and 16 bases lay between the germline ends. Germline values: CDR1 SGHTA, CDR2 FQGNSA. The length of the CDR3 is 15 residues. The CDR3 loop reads CASSTQGNRDSPLHF. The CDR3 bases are TGTGCCAGCAGCACCCAGGGGAATAGGGATTCACCCCTCCACTTT. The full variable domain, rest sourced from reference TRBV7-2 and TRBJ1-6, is GAGVSQSPSNKVTEKGKDVELRCDPISGHTALYWYRQSLGQGLEFLIYFQGNSAPDKSGLPSDRFSAERTGGSVSTLTIQRTQQEDSAVYLCASSTQGNRDSPLHFGNGTRLTVT.

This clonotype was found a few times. The CDR3 DNA sequence: TGCAGCGTCCTAGGACTAGCGGGAGGAAGCGAGCAGTACTTC. This codes for CSVLGLAGGSEQYF. This rearrangement joins TRBV29-1 to TRBJ2-7, with 14 bases identical to TRBD2. V trimming: 6 bases; J trimming: 6 bases; junction bases outside the gene matches: 7. This CDR3 has 14 amino acids. Germline V lookup: CDR1 SQVTM, CDR2 ANQGSEA.

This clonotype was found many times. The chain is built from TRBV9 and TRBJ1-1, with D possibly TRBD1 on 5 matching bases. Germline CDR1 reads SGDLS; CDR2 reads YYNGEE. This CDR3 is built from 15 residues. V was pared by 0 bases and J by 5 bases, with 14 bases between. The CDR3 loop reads CASSVAAREGTEAFF. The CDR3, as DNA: TGTGCCAGCAGCGTAGCTGCCAGGGAAGGAACTGAAGCTTTCTTT.

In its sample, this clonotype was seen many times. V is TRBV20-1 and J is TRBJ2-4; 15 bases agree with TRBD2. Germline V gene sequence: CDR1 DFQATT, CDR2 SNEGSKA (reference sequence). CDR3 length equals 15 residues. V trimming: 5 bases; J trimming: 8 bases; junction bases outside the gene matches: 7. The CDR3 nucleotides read TGCAGTGCTCGTGGGACTAGCGGGAGGAGGGACATTCAGTACTTC. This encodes CSARGTSGRRDIQYF.

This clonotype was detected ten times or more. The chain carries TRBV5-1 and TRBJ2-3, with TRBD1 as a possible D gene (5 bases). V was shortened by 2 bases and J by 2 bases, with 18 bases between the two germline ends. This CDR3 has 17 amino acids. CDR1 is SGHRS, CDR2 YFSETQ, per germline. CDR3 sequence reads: CASSFYLTGSITDTQYF. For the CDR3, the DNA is TGCGCCAGCAGCTTTTATCTTACAGGCTCCATCACAGATACGCAGTATTTT.

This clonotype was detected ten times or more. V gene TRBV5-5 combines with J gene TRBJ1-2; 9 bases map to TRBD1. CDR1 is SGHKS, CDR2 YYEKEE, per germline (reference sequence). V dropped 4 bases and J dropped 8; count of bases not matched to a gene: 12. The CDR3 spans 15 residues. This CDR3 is CASSLADRGPWGYTF. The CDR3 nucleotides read TGTGCCAGCAGCCTAGCGGACAGGGGTCCCTGGGGCTACACCTTC.

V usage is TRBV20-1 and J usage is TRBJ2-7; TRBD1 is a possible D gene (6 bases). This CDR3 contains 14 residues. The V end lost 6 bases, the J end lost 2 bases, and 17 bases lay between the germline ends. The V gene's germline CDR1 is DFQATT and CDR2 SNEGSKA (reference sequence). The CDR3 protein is CSAARTAKTYEQYF. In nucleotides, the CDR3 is TGCAGTGCAGCAAGGACAGCAAAAACCTACGAGCAGTACTTC.

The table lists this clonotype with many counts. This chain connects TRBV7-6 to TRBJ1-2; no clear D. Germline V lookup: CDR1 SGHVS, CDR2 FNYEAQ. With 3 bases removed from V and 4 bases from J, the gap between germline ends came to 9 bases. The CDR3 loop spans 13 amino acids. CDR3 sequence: CASSFGEGYGYTF. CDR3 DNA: TGTGCCAGCAGCTTCGGGGAGGGCTATGGCTACACCTTC. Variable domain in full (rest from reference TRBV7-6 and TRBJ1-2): GAGVSQSPRYKVTKRGQDVALRCDPISGHVSLYWYRQALGQGPEFLTYFNYEAQQDKSGLPNDRFSAERPEGSISTLTIQRTEQRDSAMYRCASSFGEGYGYTFGSGTRLTVV.

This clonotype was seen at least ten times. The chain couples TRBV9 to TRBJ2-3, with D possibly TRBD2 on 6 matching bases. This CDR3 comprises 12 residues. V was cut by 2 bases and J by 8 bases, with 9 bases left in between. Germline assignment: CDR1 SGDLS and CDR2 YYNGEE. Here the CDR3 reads CASSVTGVTQYF. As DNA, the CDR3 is TGTGCCAGCAGCGTTACGGGGGTTACGCAGTATTTT.

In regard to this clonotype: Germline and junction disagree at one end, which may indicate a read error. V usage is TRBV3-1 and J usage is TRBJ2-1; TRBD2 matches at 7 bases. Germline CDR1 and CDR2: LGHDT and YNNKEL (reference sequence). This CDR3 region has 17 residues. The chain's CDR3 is CATSQGLASGAYNEQFF. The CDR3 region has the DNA TGTGCCACCAGCCAAGGCCTTGCTAGCGGCGCCTACAATGAGCAGTTCTTC.

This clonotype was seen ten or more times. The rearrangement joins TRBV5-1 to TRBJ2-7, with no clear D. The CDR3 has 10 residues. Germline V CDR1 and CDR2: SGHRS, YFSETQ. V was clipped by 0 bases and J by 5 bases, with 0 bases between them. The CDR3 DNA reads TGCGCCAGCAGCTTGGACGAGCAGTACTTC. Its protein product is CASSLDEQYF.